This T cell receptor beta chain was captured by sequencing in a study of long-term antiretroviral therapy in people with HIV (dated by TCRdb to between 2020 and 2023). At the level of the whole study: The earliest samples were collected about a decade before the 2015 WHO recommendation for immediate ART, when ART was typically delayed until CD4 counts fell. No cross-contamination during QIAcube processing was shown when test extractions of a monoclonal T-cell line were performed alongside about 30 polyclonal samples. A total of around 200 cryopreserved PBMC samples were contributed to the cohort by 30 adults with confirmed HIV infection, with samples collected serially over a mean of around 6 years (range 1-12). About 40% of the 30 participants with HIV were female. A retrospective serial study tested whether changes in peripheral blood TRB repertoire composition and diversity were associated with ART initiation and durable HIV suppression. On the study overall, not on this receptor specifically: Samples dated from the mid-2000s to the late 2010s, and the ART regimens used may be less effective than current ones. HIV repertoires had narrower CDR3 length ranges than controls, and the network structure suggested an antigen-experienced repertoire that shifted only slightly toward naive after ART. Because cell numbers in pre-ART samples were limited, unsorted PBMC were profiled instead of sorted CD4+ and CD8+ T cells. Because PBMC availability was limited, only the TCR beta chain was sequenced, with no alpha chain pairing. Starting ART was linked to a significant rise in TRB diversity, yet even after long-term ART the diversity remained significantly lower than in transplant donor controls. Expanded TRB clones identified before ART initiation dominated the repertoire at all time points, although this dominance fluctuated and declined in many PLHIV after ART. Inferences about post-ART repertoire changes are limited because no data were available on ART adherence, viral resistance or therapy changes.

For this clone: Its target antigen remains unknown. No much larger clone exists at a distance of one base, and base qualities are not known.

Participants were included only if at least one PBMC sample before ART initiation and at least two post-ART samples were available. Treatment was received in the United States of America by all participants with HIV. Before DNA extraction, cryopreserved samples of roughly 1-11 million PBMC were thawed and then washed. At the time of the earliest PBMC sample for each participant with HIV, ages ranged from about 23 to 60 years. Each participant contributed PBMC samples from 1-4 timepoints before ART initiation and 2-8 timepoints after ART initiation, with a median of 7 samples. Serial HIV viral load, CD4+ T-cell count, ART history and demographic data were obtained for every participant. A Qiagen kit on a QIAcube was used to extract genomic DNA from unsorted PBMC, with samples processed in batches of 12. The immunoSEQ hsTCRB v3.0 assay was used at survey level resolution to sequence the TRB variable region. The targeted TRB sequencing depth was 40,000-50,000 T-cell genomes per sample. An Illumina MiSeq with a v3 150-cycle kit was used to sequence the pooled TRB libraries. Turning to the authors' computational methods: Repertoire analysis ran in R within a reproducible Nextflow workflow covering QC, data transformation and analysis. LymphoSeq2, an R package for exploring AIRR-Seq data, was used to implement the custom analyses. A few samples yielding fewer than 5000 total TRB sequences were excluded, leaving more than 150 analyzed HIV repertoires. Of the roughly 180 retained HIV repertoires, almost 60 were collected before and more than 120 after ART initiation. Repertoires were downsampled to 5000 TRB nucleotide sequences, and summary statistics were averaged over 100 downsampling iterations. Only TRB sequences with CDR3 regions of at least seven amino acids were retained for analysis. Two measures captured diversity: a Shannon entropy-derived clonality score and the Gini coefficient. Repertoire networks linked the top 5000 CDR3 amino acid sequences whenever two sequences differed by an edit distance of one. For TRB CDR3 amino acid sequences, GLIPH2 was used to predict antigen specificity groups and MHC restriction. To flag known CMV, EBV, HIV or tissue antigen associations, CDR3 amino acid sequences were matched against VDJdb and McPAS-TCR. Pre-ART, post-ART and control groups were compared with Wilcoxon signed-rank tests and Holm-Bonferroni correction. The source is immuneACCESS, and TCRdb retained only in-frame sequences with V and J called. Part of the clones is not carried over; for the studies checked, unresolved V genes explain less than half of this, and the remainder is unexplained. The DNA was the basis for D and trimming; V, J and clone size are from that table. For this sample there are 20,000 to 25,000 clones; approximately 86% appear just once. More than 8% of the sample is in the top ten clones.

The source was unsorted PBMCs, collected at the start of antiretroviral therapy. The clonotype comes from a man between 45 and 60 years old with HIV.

The CDR3 protein: CASGSYEQYF. The bases are TGTGCCAGCGGATCCTACGAGCAGTACTTC. The chain joins TRBV5-5 to TRBJ2-7; the D gene cannot be named for sure. Deletion took 7 bases off V and 1 base off J, with a span of 3 bases between the germline ends. CDR1 SGHKS and CDR2 YYEKEE were looked up in the germline V gene (reference sequence). Counted from cysteine to phenylalanine, this CDR3 has 10 amino acids. Only CDR3 DNA is held: 30 bases, read in frame from base 1.